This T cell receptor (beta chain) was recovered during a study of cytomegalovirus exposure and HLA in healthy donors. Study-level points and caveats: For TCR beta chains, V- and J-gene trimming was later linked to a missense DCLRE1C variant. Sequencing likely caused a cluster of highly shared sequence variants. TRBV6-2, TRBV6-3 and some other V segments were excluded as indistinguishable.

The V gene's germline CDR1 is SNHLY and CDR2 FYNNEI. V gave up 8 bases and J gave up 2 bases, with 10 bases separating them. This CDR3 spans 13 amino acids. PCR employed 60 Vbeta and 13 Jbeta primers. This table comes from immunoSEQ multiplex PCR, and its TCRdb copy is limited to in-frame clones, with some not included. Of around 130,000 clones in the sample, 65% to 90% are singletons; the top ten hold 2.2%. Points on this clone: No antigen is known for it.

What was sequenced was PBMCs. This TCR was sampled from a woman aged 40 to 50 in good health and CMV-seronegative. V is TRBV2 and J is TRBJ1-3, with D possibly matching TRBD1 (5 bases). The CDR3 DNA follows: TGTGCCAGCTTGGAGGGGACTGGAAACACCATATATTTT. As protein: CASLEGTGNTIYF.